One sample yielded the 8 T cell receptor beta chains listed below, sequenced in a study of cytomegalovirus exposure and HLA in healthy donors. With 60 Vbeta and 13 Jbeta primers, the PCR was carried out. The protocol was immunoSEQ multiplex PCR, while the TCRdb copy is restricted to in-frame clones and leaves out a portion. The sample contains about 120,000 clones, about 75% of which appear only once. Sequencing was carried out using PBMCs. The receptors here all came from a woman between 40 and 50 years old in good health and CMV-seropositive.

This rearrangement joins TRBV5-1 to TRBJ1-2; D is uncertain. V lost 0 bases, J lost 3 bases, and 6 bases lay in between. This CDR3 has 13 amino acids. Germline V gene sequence: CDR1 SGHRS, CDR2 YFSETQ. CDR3 loop: CASSLAGDYGYTF. CDR3 nucleotide sequence: TGCGCCAGCAGCTTGGCGGGAGACTATGGCTACACCTTC.

V is TRBV30 and J is TRBJ2-7; D is perhaps TRBD2 (5 bases). CDR3 size: 12 residues. V shed 5 bases and J shed 0 bases, with 8 bases lying between them. The germline V gene encodes CDR1 GTSNPN and CDR2 SVGIG (reference sequence). CDR3 residues: CAWGTSSYEQYF. For the CDR3, the DNA is TGTGCCTGGGGTACTAGCTCCTACGAGCAGTACTTC.

V usage is TRBV25-1 and J usage is TRBJ2-7, with 7 bases lining up with TRBD2. The CDR3 has 14 residues. V was clipped by 1 base and J by 7 bases; unmatched bases: 7. The germline V gene has CDR1 MGHDK and CDR2 SYGVNS. The CDR3: CASSEFGGIEEQYF. The CDR3 coding sequence is TGTGCCAGCAGTGAATTCGGGGGGATAGAGGAGCAGTACTTC.

The V call is TRBV5-1, the J call TRBJ2-5; D not certain. With the DNA end fitting TRBJ2-7 better, the J assignment may be wrong. The CDR3 length is 14 residues. The germline gives CDR1 SGHRS, CDR2 YFSETQ. CDR3 coding DNA: TGCGCCAGCAGCTTGGAGTCGCAACACTACGAGCAGTACTTC. Amino acid sequence: CASSLESQHYEQYF.

This clone is a singleton in its sample. CDR3: CASSGTQGTDTQYF. CDR3 DNA sequence: TGCGCCAGCAGTGGGACGCAGGGGACAGATACGCAGTATTTT. J is TRBJ2-3 and V is TRBV10-2; possibly TRBD1 for D (6 bases). V dropped 4 bases and J dropped 3 bases, with 11 bases sitting between them. CDR1 is WSHSY, CDR2 SAAADI, per germline. CDR3 size: 14 residues.

The rearrangement joins TRBV30 to TRBJ1-3, with 9 nucleotides matching TRBD1. The trim removed 3 bases at V and 4 bases at J, leaving 7 bases unmatched. This CDR3 region has 15 residues. Germline V gene sequence: CDR1 GTSNPN, CDR2 SVGIG (reference sequence). This chain's CDR3 is CAWRSQGARGNTIYF. CDR3 in DNA: TGTGCCTGGAGGTCACAGGGGGCGCGGGGAAACACCATATATTTT.

J is TRBJ2-5 and V is TRBV7-3; D may be TRBD2 (6 bases). Germline V gene sequence: CDR1 SGHTA, CDR2 FQGTGA. The CDR3 is 14 amino acids. The V and J ends lost 5 bases and 5 bases respectively, with 15 bases between them. The CDR3 DNA is TGTGCCAGCAGCGCCTTCGGGGGATCGGAGACCCAGTACTTC. Protein product: CASSAFGGSETQYF.

The chain is built from TRBV5-1 and TRBJ1-1; 9 bases line up with TRBD1. Losses at the gene ends were 4 bases for V and 1 base for J; bases not matched to a gene: 8. This CDR3 contains 16 residues. Germline CDR1 and CDR2: SGHRS and YFSETQ. CDR3 amino acids: CASSQGQGRGNTEAFF. The CDR3 DNA reads TGCGCCAGCAGCCAGGGACAGGGCCGAGGGAACACTGAAGCTTTCTTT.